One sample yielded the 32 T cell receptor beta chains listed below, sequenced in a study of T-cell memory formation after mild COVID-19. Each CDR3 protein is one row after TCRdb ran MiXCR on the 5' RACE reads. Among approximately 260,000 distinct CDR3 sequences listed, 15% to 20% were seen once. Sequencing was done on a sample of PBMCs or a T cell subset sorted from them (not recorded which). The receptors were sampled from a man between 18 and 29 years old who had mild COVID-19 (a few samples of this study predate the infection). Cell type and time point are not known.

This clonotype occurred many times. V gene TRBV10-3 combines with J gene TRBJ2-3; D perhaps matches TRBD2 (7 bases). Trimming took off 10 bases at V and 4 bases at J, with 18 bases between the two ends. Germline V gives CDR1 ENHRY, CDR2 SYGVKD. This CDR3 region has 14 residues. CDR3 bases: TGTGCCACCACGGGGGGCGGGGGAGCAGATACGCAGTATTTT. Translation gives CATTGGGGADTQYF.

The chain has TRBV7-9 and TRBJ1-1; no reliable D call. V was pared by 5 bases and J by 4 bases, with 11 bases between. Germline CDR1 is SEHNR and CDR2 is FQNEAQ (reference sequence). The CDR3 contains 13 residues. This CDR3 reads CASSPITSTEAFF. CDR3 DNA: TGTGCCAGCAGCCCGATAACATCCACTGAAGCTTTCTTT.

The rearrangement joins TRBV5-1 to TRBJ2-7; 8 bases agree with TRBD1. From germline, CDR1 is SGHRS and CDR2 YFSETQ. This CDR3 contains 15 residues. The V gene end was trimmed by 4 bases and the J gene end by 2 bases; junction bases not matched to a gene: 8. The CDR3 reads CASSPGQEPTYEQYV. CDR3 in DNA: TGCGCCAGCAGCCCGGGACAGGAACCCACCTACGAGCAGTACGTC.

This clonotype turned up a few times. The gene calls are TRBV7-9 and TRBJ1-2; D may be TRBD1 (5 bases). Germline V lookup: CDR1 SEHNR, CDR2 FQNEAQ (reference sequence). The CDR3 is made up of 11 amino acids. V gave up 5 bases and J gave up 9 bases, with 10 bases separating them. In nucleotides, the CDR3 is TGTGCCAGCAGCCCGGGACGGCGCTACACCTTC. Translation gives CASSPGRRYTF.

The J gene is TRBJ2-6, the V gene TRBV6-5; D perhaps matches TRBD1 (6 bases). V dropped 1 base and J dropped 2 bases, with 15 bases sitting between them. This CDR3 spans 18 amino acids. CDR1 is MNHEY and CDR2 is SVGAGI in the germline V gene. CDR3 residues: CASSYWGQRATGANVLTF. In DNA, the CDR3 is TGTGCCAGCAGTTACTGGGGGCAACGGGCTACTGGGGCCAACGTCCTGACTTTC.

This clonotype occurred a few times. This chain links TRBV7-2 with TRBJ2-5; TRBD1 matches 8 bases. This CDR3 has 15 amino acids. Germline V lookup: CDR1 SGHTA, CDR2 FQGNSA. V shed 4 bases and J 3 bases; nucleotides not matched to a gene: 7. DNA for the CDR3: TGTGCCAGCAGCTACCCAGGACAGGGAAAAGAGACCCAGTACTTC. Amino acids: CASSYPGQGKETQYF.

This clonotype came up many times. The J gene is TRBJ1-2, the V gene TRBV7-9; a possible D gene is TRBD1 (6 bases). Germline V gives CDR1 SEHNR, CDR2 FQNEAQ (reference sequence). Trimming removed 2 bases from V and 4 bases from J, with 17 bases in between. The CDR3 runs to 16 residues. The CDR3 reads CASSLLDRTRGYGYTF. The CDR3 coding sequence is TGTGCCAGCAGCTTACTAGACAGGACGAGGGGCTATGGCTACACCTTC.

In its sample, this clonotype was seen once. The chain joins TRBV7-9 to TRBJ1-2; no definite D call. In germline, CDR1 is SEHNR, CDR2 FQNEAQ (reference sequence). The germline V and J ends were trimmed by 5 bases and 1 base, with 23 bases remaining between them. The CDR3 loop spans 18 amino acids. The CDR3 here is CASSPPPFPVFGNYGYTF. The CDR3 DNA follows: TGTGCCAGCAGCCCACCTCCGTTCCCGGTGTTCGGTAACTATGGCTACACCTTC.

The rearrangement uses TRBV7-9 and TRBJ2-7; D possibly corresponds to TRBD2 (6 bases). V was cut by 5 bases and J by 2 bases, with 13 bases left in between. Germline CDR1 is SEHNR and CDR2 is FQNEAQ (reference sequence). The CDR3 length is 14 residues. Here the CDR3 DNA reads TGTGCCAGCAGCCTGCTGGAGGGTGCCTACGAGCAGTACTTC. It is translated as CASSLLEGAYEQYF.

This chain uses TRBV4-3 with TRBJ1-5; D is unresolved. CDR1 is LGHNA, CDR2 YSLEER, per germline. The CDR3 totals 14 residues. The ends were cut back, 4 bases at V and 2 bases at J, with 9 bases in the middle. DNA for the CDR3: TGCGCCAGCAGCCCCGGATGGGGCAATCAGCCCCAGCATTTT. Translating it yields CASSPGWGNQPQHF.

This sequence joins TRBV20-1 and TRBJ1-1; D is perhaps TRBD1 (5 bases). The ends were cut back, 2 bases at V and 6 bases at J, with 16 bases in the middle. The CDR3 is 14 amino acids. Looked up from germline, CDR1 is DFQATT and CDR2 is SNEGSKA (reference sequence). The CDR3 DNA follows: TGCAGTGCTAGACAGGGAAGGATTCAGGCTGAAGCTTTCTTT. The encoded protein is CSARQGRIQAEAFF.

This clonotype was seen only a few times. This chain uses TRBV18 with TRBJ2-3, with D possibly matching TRBD2 (5 bases). This CDR3 has 13 residues. Trimming removed 2 bases at V and 5 bases at J, with 8 bases between. Germline V CDR1 and CDR2: KGHSH, LQKENI. The CDR3 sequence: CASSPLGRDTQYF. CDR3 DNA: TGTGCCAGCTCACCATTGGGGAGAGATACGCAGTATTTT. Full variable domain (missing parts from reference TRBV18 and TRBJ2-3): NAGVMQNPRHLVRRRGQEARLRCSPMKGHSHVYWYRQLPEEGLKFMVYLQKENIIDESGMPKERFSAEFPKEGPSILRIQQVVRGDSAAYFCASSPLGRDTQYFGPGTRLTVL.

Many counts were recorded for this clonotype. The CDR3 nucleotides read TGTGCCAGCAGCGCCTCTGTGGGGATCGCTGAAGCTTTCTTT. It encodes CASSASVGIAEAFF. The chain is built from TRBV7-9 and TRBJ1-1; D not resolved. Germline values: CDR1 SEHNR, CDR2 FQNEAQ (reference sequence). Deletions cut 5 bases from V and 6 bases from J, with 16 bases between. The CDR3 has 14 amino acids.

The chain recombines TRBV10-3 with TRBJ1-5, with TRBD1 as a possible D gene (5 bases). V lost 3 bases to trimming and J lost 9 bases, with 21 bases between them. CDR1 and CDR2 (germline): ENHRY, SYGVKD. The CDR3 has 16 residues. The CDR3 loop reads CAISDGAAVLARPQHF. The CDR3 DNA reads as TGTGCCATCAGTGACGGGGCAGCGGTACTAGCGCGGCCCCAGCATTTT.

This clonotype was seen only a few times. The CDR3 bases are TGTGCCAGCAGCCCCCAGGGAATTCAGCCCCAGCATTTT. It is translated as CASSPQGIQPQHF. The chain joins TRBV9 to TRBJ1-5, with D perhaps matching TRBD1 (5 bases). The germline V gene has CDR1 SGDLS and CDR2 YYNGEE. The CDR3 has 13 amino acids. V lost 4 bases, J lost 6 bases, and 11 bases lay in between. The variable domain in full, completed from reference TRBV9 and TRBJ1-5, reads DSGVTQTPKHLITATGQRVTLRCSPRSGDLSVYWYQQSLDQGLQFLIQYYNGEERAKGNILERFSAQQFPDLHSELNLSSLELGDSALYFCASSPQGIQPQHFGDGTRLSIL.

This clonotype appeared a few times. The V call is TRBV28, the J call TRBJ2-7; tentative D call: TRBD1 (5 bases). Germline CDR1 reads MDHEN; CDR2 reads SYDVKM. Between the trimmed V and J ends, which lost 6 bases and 4 bases, there was a span of 16 bases. The CDR3 contains 14 residues. The CDR3 is CASSFTGTTYEQYV. The CDR3 coding sequence is TGTGCCAGCAGCTTCACAGGCACTACATACGAGCAGTACGTC.

The rearrangement uses TRBV5-1 and TRBJ1-2; the match to TRBD1 covers 7 bases. J lost 4 bases, V lost 3 bases, and 9 bases had no gene match. Germline values: CDR1 SGHRS, CDR2 YFSETQ. There are 15 residues in the CDR3. The CDR3 DNA reads TGCGCCAGCAGCTGGACCAGGGGGATTGGCTATGGCTACACCTTC. It translates to CASSWTRGIGYGYTF.

The chain uses TRBV28 and TRBJ2-3; D gene ambiguous. The CDR3 is 14 amino acids. Between the trimmed V and J ends, which lost 6 bases and 0 bases, there was a span of 10 bases. Germline-derived CDR1 and CDR2 are MDHEN and SYDVKM. CDR3 DNA sequence: TGTGCCAGCAGCCGTCAACCTAGCACAGATACGCAGTATTTT. It encodes CASSRQPSTDTQYF.

The CDR3, as DNA: TGCAGCGTCTGGTCGGGGCAGACATATGGCTACACCTTC. Its translation is CSVWSGQTYGYTF. The chain joins TRBV29-1 to TRBJ1-2; TRBD1 is a possible D gene (5 bases). V lost 6 bases to trimming and J lost 5 bases, with 16 bases between them. The length of the CDR3 is 13 residues. The germline V gene has CDR1 SQVTM and CDR2 ANQGSEA.

The V gene is TRBV30, the J gene TRBJ1-1; D gene unclear. CDR1 GTSNPN and CDR2 SVGIG come from the germline V gene (reference sequence). Between the trimmed V and J ends, which lost 4 bases and 5 bases, there was a span of 8 bases. The CDR3 runs to 11 residues. CDR3 residues: CAWTRRTEAFF. CDR3 DNA sequence: TGTGCCTGGACCAGAAGAACTGAAGCTTTCTTT.

This clonotype has just a few counts. V usage is TRBV2 and J usage is TRBJ2-2; no clear D gene. The CDR3 loop spans 12 amino acids. The germline CDR1 and CDR2 sequences are SNHLY and FYNNEI. Between the trimmed V and J ends, which lost 6 bases and 2 bases, there was a span of 4 bases. The CDR3 here is CASRDNTGELFF. The DNA of the CDR3 is TGTGCCAGCAGGGATAACACCGGGGAGCTGTTTTTT.

The V call is TRBV5-1, the J call TRBJ1-1, with a possible D match to TRBD1 (5 bases). Germline V CDR1 and CDR2: SGHRS, YFSETQ. Trimming took 1 base from V and 4 from J, leaving 17 bases between them. This CDR3 spans 16 amino acids. The CDR3 is CASSLSGQTAFTEAFF. CDR3 DNA: TGCGCCAGCAGCTTGAGTGGGCAGACAGCCTTCACTGAAGCTTTCTTT.

The V call is TRBV10-3, the J call TRBJ2-3, with 15 positions matching TRBD2. Germline CDR1 is ENHRY and CDR2 is SYGVKD. V shed 8 bases and J 4 bases; nucleotides not matched to a gene: 7. CDR3 length: 16 residues. CDR3 DNA sequence: TGTGCCATCGGCGGACTAGCGGGGGGGCTGGCAGATACGCAGTATTTT. Protein sequence: CAIGGLAGGLADTQYF.

The sample holds a few counts of this clonotype. This rearrangement joins TRBV5-1 to TRBJ2-1; D ambiguous. The CDR3 has 12 residues. Between the trimmed V and J ends, which lost 2 bases and 6 bases, there was a span of 6 bases. The germline gives CDR1 SGHRS, CDR2 YFSETQ. CDR3 nucleotide sequence: TGCGCCAGCAGCTTACGGGTCAATGAGCAGTTCTTC. Protein: CASSLRVNEQFF.

The chain links TRBV12-3 or TRBV12-4 to TRBJ1-1; TRBD1 is a possible D gene (6 bases). There are 14 residues in the CDR3. Trimming pared 7 bases from V and 6 bases from J, leaving 18 bases between. CDR3 bases: TGTGCCAGCACCTTGGGGGGGGGCTCATCTGAAGCTTTCTTT. The encoded protein is CASTLGGGSSEAFF.

This clonotype showed up just a few times. This sequence joins TRBV27 and TRBJ2-3; D is undetermined. The CDR3 length is 15 residues. Trimming removed 7 bases at V and 7 bases at J, with 21 bases between. Germline loops: CDR1 MNHEY, CDR2 SMNVEV (reference sequence). The CDR3 protein is CASTSPATPRNTQYF. Written as DNA, the CDR3 is TGTGCCAGCACCTCCCCGGCTACCCCGCGGAATACGCAGTATTTT.

This clonotype was seen more than once but under ten times. J is TRBJ1-1 and V is TRBV9; no firm D call. Germline V gives CDR1 SGDLS, CDR2 YYNGEE. V was shortened by 3 bases and J by 3 bases, with 12 bases between the two germline ends. The CDR3 runs 14 residues. The CDR3 sequence is CASSEEGRYTEAFF. DNA for the CDR3: TGTGCCAGCAGCGAGGAGGGTCGGTACACTGAAGCTTTCTTT.

This clonotype was seen only once. The rearrangement uses TRBV5-1 and TRBJ1-1; D remains unclear. CDR1 is SGHRS, CDR2 YFSETQ, per germline. The CDR3 is 14 residues long. V lost 1 base and J lost 1, with 8 bases in between. The CDR3 here is CASSLSQENTEAFF. DNA of the CDR3: TGCGCCAGCAGCTTGTCTCAGGAGAACACTGAAGCTTTCTTT.

J is TRBJ1-1 and V is TRBV5-1; weak D call: TRBD1 (5 bases). The germline gives CDR1 SGHRS, CDR2 YFSETQ. V lost 6 bases, J lost 2 bases, and 11 bases lay in between. This CDR3 has 13 amino acids. CDR3 residues: CASKGIPNTEAFF. In DNA form, the CDR3 reads TGCGCCAGCAAGGGGATCCCAAACACTGAAGCTTTCTTT.

This clonotype turned up a few times. The V call is TRBV5-1, the J call TRBJ2-5; D is uncertain. CDR3 length equals 16 residues. Germline values: CDR1 SGHRS, CDR2 YFSETQ. V lost 0 bases and J 5 bases, leaving 17 bases between the germline ends. In DNA, the CDR3 is TGCGCCAGCAGCTTGGCCCATGGACCCCCGGGTGAGACCCAGTACTTC. This codes for CASSLAHGPPGETQYF.

The chain carries TRBV28 and TRBJ2-5; 11 bases align to TRBD2. The CDR3 runs to 18 residues. Germline lookup yields CDR1 MDHEN and CDR2 SYDVKM. V shed 5 bases, J shed 2 bases, and the junction held 13 bases outside the gene matches. CDR3 DNA: TGTGCCAGCAGTACGCCCTCGGGTCGACTAGCGGGGCAAGAGACCCAGTACTTC. Translating gives CASSTPSGRLAGQETQYF. Using reference TRBV28 and TRBJ2-5 for the parts outside the CDR3, the full variable domain is DVKVTQSSRYLVKRTGEKVFLECVQDMDHENMFWYRQDPGLGLRLIYFSYDVKMKEKGDIPEGYSVSREKKERFSLILESASTNQTSMYLCASSTPSGRLAGQETQYFGPGTRLLVL.

There are a few counts of this clonotype. The CDR3 bases are TGTGCCAGCAGCTTCCCAGCCGGGACAGTCCAAGATATGAGGACCGGGGAGCTGTTTTTT. Protein: CASSFPAGTVQDMRTGELFF. The J gene is TRBJ2-2, the V gene TRBV11-2; TRBD1 matches at 7 bases. V was clipped by 3 bases and J by 5 bases; unmatched bases: 21. The CDR3 is 20 residues long. Germline loops: CDR1 SGHAT, CDR2 FQNNGV.